This is a list of T cell receptor beta chains from one sample in a study of early T cells in non-severe SARS-CoV-2 infection. One entry per CDR3 protein results from TCRdb running MiXCR on the 5' RACE reads. Of about 44,000 distinct CDR3 sequences in the sample, 6% to 6.5% are singletons; the top ten hold over 10%. The specimen was whole blood. The receptors derive from an adult who was a healthcare worker with PCR-confirmed SARS-CoV-2 infection or an uninfected control (not recorded which). Each CDR3 is given with its conserved first and last residue. The order of the fields is J gene, V gene, D gene, clone size, CDR3 DNA, CDR3 protein. D genes are given only for firm matches. Only part of the rows carry a size: once, few, many, or a class if the clone is expanded.

J gene: TRBJ1-2; V gene: TRBV6-6; D gene: -; clone size: many; CDR3 DNA: TGTGCCAGCAGTTACGTCGGATCCTATGGCTACACCTTC; CDR3 protein: CASSYVGSYGYTF
J gene: TRBJ2-7; V gene: TRBV28; D gene: -; clone size: many; CDR3 DNA: TGTGCCAGCAGCCGCAGGGGTCTTAGCGAGCAGTACTTC; CDR3 protein: CASSRRGLSEQYF
J gene: TRBJ2-5; V gene: TRBV30; D gene: TRBD1; clone size: few; CDR3 DNA: TGTGCCGGAGACAGGGGGCTAGAGACCCAGTACTTC; CDR3 protein: CAGDRGLETQYF
J gene: TRBJ2-5; V gene: TRBV11-2; D gene: -; clone size: few; CDR3 DNA: TGTGCCAGCACCGCCGGGGCGGCCGAGACCCAGTACTTC; CDR3 protein: CASTAGAAETQYF
J gene: TRBJ2-7; V gene: TRBV15; D gene: -; clone size: many; CDR3 DNA: TGTGCCACCAGCAGAGATCCGATGGACGAGCAGTACTTC; CDR3 protein: CATSRDPMDEQYF
J gene: TRBJ2-1; V gene: TRBV12-3/TRBV12-4; D gene: -; clone size: -; CDR3 DNA: TGTGCCAGCAGATATGGGGACAACTCCTACAATGAGCAGTTCTTC; CDR3 protein: CASRYGDNSYNEQFF
J gene: TRBJ2-5; V gene: TRBV29-1; D gene: -; clone size: many; CDR3 DNA: TGCAGCGTGGAGGGGTCTACCCAGTACTTC; CDR3 protein: CSVEGSTQYF
J gene: TRBJ1-5; V gene: TRBV15; D gene: -; clone size: few; CDR3 DNA: TGTGCCACCAGCAGAGATAGGAGGGCAGATCAGCCCCAGCATTTT; CDR3 protein: CATSRDRRADQPQHF
J gene: TRBJ2-1; V gene: TRBV7-9; D gene: TRBD1; clone size: many; CDR3 DNA: TGTGCCAGCAGCTTCCCCGGGACAGGGGGCTTTAGGTCCTACAATGAGCAGTTCTTC; CDR3 protein: CASSFPGTGGFRSYNEQFF
J gene: TRBJ2-1; V gene: TRBV30; D gene: TRBD2; clone size: many; CDR3 DNA: TGTGCCTGGACTCGCGGGGGGACCGATGAGCAGTTCTTC; CDR3 protein: CAWTRGGTDEQFF
J gene: TRBJ2-1; V gene: TRBV2; D gene: -; clone size: many; CDR3 DNA: TGTGCCAGCAGTGCGCCCGTTAGGGAGCAGTTCTTC; CDR3 protein: CASSAPVREQFF
J gene: TRBJ2-7; V gene: TRBV29-1; D gene: TRBD1; clone size: -; CDR3 DNA: TGCAGCGTTTTGACAGGGCAACACGAGCAGTACTTC; CDR3 protein: CSVLTGQHEQYF
J gene: TRBJ1-5; V gene: TRBV10-2; D gene: -; clone size: many; CDR3 DNA: TGCGCCAGCAGTGGGACAGGCAATCAGCCCCAGCATTTT; CDR3 protein: CASSGTGNQPQHF
J gene: TRBJ1-1; V gene: TRBV6-2/TRBV6-3; D gene: TRBD1; clone size: many; CDR3 DNA: TGTGCCAGCAGTCCCACAGGGGAAAACACTGAAGCTTTCTTT; CDR3 protein: CASSPTGENTEAFF
J gene: TRBJ2-2; V gene: TRBV27; D gene: -; clone size: many; CDR3 DNA: TGTGCCAGCAGTCTGATTGTTGGTGGGAGCGGGGAGCTGTTTTTT; CDR3 protein: CASSLIVGGSGELFF
J gene: TRBJ2-7; V gene: TRBV11-2; D gene: -; clone size: many; CDR3 DNA: TGTGCCAGCAGCCCGACCCCCGGGCAGGGGAACTTCCACGAGCAGTACTTC; CDR3 protein: CASSPTPGQGNFHEQYF
J gene: TRBJ2-2; V gene: TRBV2; D gene: TRBD1; clone size: -; CDR3 DNA: TGTGCCAGCAGCCAGGGACAGGGGGCCCACACCGGGGAGCTGTTTTTT; CDR3 protein: CASSQGQGAHTGELFF
J gene: TRBJ2-7; V gene: TRBV28; D gene: TRBD1; clone size: -; CDR3 DNA: TGTGCCAGCCGCCGGGACAGGGAAATTTACGAGCAGTACTTC; CDR3 protein: CASRRDREIYEQYF
J gene: TRBJ1-2; V gene: TRBV2; D gene: -; clone size: many; CDR3 DNA: TGTGCCAGCAGGGACAGTGGGAACTATGGCTACACCTTC; CDR3 protein: CASRDSGNYGYTF
J gene: TRBJ2-5; V gene: TRBV19; D gene: -; clone size: many; CDR3 DNA: TGTGCCAGTAGTAAGGGCAGGAAAGAGACCCAGTACTTC; CDR3 protein: CASSKGRKETQYF